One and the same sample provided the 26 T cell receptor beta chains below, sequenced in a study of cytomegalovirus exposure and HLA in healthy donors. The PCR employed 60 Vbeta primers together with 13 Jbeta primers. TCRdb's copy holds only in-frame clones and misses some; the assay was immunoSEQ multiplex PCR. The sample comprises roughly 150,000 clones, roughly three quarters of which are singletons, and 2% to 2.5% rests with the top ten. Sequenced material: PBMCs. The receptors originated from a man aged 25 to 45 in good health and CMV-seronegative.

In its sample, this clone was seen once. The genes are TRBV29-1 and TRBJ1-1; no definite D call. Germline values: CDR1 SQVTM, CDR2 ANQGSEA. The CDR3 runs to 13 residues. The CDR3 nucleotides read TGCAGGGCGTGGTTTCGGGGATTCACTGAAGCTTTCTTT. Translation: CRAWFRGFTEAFF.

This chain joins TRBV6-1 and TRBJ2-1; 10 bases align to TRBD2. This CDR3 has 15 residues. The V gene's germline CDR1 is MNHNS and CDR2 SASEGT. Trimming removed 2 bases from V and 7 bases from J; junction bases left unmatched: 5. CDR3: CASSELAGVNNEQFF. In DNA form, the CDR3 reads TGTGCCAGCAGTGAACTAGCGGGAGTTAATAATGAGCAGTTCTTC.

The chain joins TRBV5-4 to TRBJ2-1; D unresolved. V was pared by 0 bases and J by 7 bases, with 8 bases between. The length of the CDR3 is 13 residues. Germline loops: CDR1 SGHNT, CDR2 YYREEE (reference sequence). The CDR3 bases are TGTGCCAGCAGCTTGGTGGGCTTAAATGAGCAGTTCTTC. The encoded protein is CASSLVGLNEQFF.

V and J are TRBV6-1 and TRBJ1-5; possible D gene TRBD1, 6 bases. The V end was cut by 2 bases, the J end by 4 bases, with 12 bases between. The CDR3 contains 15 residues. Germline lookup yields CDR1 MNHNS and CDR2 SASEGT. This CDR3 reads CASSEFLDRNQPQHF. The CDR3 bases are TGTGCCAGCAGTGAATTTCTGGACAGAAATCAGCCCCAGCATTTT.

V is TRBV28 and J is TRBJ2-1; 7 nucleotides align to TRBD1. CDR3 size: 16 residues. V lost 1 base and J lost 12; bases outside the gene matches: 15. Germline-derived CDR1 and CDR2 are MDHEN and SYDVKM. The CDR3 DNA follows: TGTGCCAGCAGTTTATCGGGACAGCGCTGGACATGGGGGCAGTTCTTC. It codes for CASSLSGQRWTWGQFF.

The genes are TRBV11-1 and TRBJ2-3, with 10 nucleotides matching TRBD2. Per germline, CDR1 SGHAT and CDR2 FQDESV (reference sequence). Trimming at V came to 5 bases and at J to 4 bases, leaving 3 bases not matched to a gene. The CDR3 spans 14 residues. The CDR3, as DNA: TGTGCCAGCAGCACTAGCGGGACGGCAGATACGCAGTATTTT. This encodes CASSTSGTADTQYF.

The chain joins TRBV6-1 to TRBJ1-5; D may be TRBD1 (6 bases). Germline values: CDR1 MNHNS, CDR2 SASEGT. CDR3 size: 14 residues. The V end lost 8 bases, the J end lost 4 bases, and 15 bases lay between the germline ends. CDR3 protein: CASSEGGLNQPQHF. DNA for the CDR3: TGTGCCAGCTCGGAGGGGGGGCTTAATCAGCCCCAGCATTTT.

For the CDR3, the DNA is TGTGCCAGTAATCGGAGAAGCTCCTACAATGAGCAGTTCTTC. Its protein product is CASNRRSSYNEQFF. The chain is built from TRBV19 and TRBJ2-1; D gene uncertain. With 7 bases removed from V and 0 bases from J, the gap between germline ends came to 10 bases. CDR1 and CDR2 from the germline V gene are LNHDA and SQIVND (reference sequence). The CDR3 covers 14 residues.

The CDR3 DNA follows: TGCGCCAGCAGCTTGGGACAGGGAAGGTTCAAAAACATTCAGTACTTC. Amino acids: CASSLGQGRFKNIQYF. This chain connects TRBV5-1 to TRBJ2-4; TRBD1 matches 7 bases. Germline V gene data show CDR1 as SGHRS and CDR2 as YFSETQ. V lost 0 bases and J lost 3; bases outside the gene matches: 6. The CDR3 runs to 16 residues.

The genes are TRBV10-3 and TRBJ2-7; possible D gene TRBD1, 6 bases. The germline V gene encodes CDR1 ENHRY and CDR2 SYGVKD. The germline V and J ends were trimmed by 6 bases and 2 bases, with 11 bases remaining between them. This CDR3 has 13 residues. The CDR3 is CAIRAGTPYEQYF. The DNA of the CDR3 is TGTGCCATCAGGGCCGGGACACCCTACGAGCAGTACTTC.

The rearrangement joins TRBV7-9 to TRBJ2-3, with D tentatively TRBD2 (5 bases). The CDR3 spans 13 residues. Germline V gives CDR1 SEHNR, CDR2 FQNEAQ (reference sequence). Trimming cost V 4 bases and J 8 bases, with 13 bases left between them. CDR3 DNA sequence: TGTGCCAGCAGCTCCCAGGTAGGAGGTACGCAGTATTTT. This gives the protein CASSSQVGGTQYF.

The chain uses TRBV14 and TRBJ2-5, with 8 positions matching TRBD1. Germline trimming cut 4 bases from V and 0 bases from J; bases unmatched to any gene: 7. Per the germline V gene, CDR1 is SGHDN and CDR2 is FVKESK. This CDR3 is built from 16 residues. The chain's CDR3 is CASSPSGGKNQETQYF. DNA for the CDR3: TGTGCCAGCAGCCCATCAGGGGGCAAAAACCAAGAGACCCAGTACTTC.

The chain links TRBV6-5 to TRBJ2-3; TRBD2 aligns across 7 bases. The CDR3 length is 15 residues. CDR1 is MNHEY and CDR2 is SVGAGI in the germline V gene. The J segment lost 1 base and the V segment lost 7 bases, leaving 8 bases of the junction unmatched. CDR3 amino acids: CASTREGGGTDTQYF. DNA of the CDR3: TGTGCCAGCACTAGAGAGGGAGGGGGCACAGATACGCAGTATTTT.

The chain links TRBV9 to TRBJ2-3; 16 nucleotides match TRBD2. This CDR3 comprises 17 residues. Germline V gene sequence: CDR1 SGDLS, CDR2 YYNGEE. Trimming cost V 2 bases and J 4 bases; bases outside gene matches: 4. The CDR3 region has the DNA TGTGCCAGCAGCGTGGGGACTAGCGGGAGGGGGGCAGATACGCAGTATTTT. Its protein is CASSVGTSGRGADTQYF.

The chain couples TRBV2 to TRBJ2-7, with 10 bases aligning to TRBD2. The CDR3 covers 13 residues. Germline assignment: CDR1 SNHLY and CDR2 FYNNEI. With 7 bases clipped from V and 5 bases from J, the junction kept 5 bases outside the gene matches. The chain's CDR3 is CASNPLAGDEQYF. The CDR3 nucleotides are TGTGCCAGCAACCCTCTAGCGGGAGACGAGCAGTACTTC.

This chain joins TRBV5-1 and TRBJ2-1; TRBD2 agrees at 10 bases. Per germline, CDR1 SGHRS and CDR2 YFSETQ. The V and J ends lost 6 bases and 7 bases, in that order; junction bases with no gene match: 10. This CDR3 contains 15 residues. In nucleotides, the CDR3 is TGCGCCAGCACCGAATTAGCGGGAGGAGGAAATGAGCAGTTCTTC. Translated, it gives CASTELAGGGNEQFF.

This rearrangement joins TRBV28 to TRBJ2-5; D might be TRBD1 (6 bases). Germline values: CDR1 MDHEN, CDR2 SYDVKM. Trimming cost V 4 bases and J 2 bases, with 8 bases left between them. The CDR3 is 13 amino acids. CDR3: CASSSGQQETQYF. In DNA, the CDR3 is TGTGCCAGCAGTTCTGGACAGCAAGAGACCCAGTACTTC.

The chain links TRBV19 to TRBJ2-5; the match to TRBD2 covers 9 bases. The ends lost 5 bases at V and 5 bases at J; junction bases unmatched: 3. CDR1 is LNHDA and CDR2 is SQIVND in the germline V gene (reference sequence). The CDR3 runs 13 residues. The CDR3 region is CASSFSGRETQYF. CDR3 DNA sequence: TGTGCCAGTAGTTTCAGCGGGAGGGAGACCCAGTACTTC.

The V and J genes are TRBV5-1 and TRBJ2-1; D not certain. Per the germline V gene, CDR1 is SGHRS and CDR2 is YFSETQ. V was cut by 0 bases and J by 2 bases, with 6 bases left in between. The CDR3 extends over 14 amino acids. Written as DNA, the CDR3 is TGCGCCAGCAGCTTGGGACTTACCTACAATGAGCAGTTCTTC. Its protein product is CASSLGLTYNEQFF.

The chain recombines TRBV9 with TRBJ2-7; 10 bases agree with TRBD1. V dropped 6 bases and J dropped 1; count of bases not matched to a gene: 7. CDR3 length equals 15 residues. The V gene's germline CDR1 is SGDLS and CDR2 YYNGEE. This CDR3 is CASTPGGQGSYEQYF. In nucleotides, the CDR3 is TGTGCCAGCACCCCGGGGGGACAGGGGTCCTACGAGCAGTACTTC.

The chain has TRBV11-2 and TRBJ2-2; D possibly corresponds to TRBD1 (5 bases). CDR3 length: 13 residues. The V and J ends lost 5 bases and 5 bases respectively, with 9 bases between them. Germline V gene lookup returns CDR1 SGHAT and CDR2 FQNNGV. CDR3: CASSARQTGELFF. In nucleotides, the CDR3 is TGTGCCAGCAGCGCTAGACAGACCGGGGAGCTGTTTTTT.

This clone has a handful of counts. CDR3 sequence (DNA): TGCGCCAGCAGCCAAGATCAACAGGGGGCTTTGAACACTGAAGCTTTCTTT. Residues: CASSQDQQGALNTEAFF. The chain is built from TRBV4-1 and TRBJ1-1; 9 bases agree with TRBD1. The CDR3 spans 17 residues. Germline V gene lookup returns CDR1 MGHRA and CDR2 YSYEKL. J lost 0 bases, V lost 0 bases, and 5 bases had no gene match.

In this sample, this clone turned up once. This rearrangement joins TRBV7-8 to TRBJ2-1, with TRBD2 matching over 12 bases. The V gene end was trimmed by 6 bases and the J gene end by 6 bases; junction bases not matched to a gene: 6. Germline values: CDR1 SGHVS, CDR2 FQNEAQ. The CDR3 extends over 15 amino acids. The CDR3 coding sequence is TGTGCCAGCAGTCCCACTAGCGGGGGGATCAATGAGCAGTTCTTC. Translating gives CASSPTSGGINEQFF.

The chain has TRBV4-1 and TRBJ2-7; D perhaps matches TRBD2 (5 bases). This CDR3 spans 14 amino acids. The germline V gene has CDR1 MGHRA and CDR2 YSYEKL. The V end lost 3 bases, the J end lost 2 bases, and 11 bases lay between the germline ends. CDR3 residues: CASSQGASTYEQYF. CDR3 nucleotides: TGCGCCAGCAGCCAGGGAGCATCGACCTACGAGCAGTACTTC.

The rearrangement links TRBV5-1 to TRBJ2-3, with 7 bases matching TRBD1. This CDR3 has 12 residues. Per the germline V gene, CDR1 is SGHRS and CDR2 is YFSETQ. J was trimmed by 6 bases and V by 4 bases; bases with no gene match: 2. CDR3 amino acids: CASSPQGDTQYF. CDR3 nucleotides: TGCGCCAGCAGCCCACAGGGGGATACGCAGTATTTT.

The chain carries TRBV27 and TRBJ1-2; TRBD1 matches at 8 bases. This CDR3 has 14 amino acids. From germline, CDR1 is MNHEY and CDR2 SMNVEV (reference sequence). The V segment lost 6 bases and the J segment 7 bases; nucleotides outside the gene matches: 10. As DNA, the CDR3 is TGTGCCAGCAGACGGACAGGGCGCTCATCTGGCTACACCTTC. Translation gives CASRRTGRSSGYTF.